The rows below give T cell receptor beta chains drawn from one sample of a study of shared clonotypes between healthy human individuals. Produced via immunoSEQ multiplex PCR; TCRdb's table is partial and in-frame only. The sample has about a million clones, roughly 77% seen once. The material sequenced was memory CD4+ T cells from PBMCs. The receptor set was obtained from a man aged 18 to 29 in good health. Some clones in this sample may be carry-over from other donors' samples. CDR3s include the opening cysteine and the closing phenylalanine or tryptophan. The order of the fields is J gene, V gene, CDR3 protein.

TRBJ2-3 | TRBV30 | CAWSPGGTDTQYF
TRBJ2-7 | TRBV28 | CASSGRVYEQYF
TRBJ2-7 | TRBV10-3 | CAISRGTGGDYEQYF
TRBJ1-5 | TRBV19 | CASSTVPGTGNAPQHF
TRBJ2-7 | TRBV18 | CASSRLALAGGVAYEQYF
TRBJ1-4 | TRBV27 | CASSPTPGKPNEKLFF
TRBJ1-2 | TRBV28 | CASSLPGGGDGYTF
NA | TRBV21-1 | CASSKRLADSYEQYF
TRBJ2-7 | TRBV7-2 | CASSLREGPYEQYF
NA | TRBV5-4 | CASSSGAQEVYEQYF
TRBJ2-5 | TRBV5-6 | CASSPGWTSEETQYF
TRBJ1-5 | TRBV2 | CASKRVTSNQPQHF
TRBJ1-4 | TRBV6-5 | CASTNRATNEKLFF
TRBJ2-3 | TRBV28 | CASSLRVIQADTQYF
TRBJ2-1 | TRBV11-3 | CASSPPGGRESSEQFF
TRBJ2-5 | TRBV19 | CASSDTSKETQYF
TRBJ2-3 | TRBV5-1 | CASSLPKPPTDTQYF
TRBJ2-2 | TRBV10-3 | CAISAGVANTGELFF
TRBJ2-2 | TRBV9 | CASSVGAGTAGELFF
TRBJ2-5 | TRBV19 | CASRVTGEETQYF
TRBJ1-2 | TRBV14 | CASSRTGGKYYGYTF
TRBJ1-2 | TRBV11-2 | CASRRPGQVNYGYTF
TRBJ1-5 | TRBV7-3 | CASSAAGTGNYSNQPQHF
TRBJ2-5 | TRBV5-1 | CASSLGLAGAQETQYF
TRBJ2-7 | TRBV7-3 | CASSSTGLPGEQYF
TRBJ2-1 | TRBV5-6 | CASSPTKNEQFF
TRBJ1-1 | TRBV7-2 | CASSLDTGPRGTFF
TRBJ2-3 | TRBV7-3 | CASSPGATRGGNTQYF
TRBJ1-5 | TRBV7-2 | CASSLAGQGTGQPQHF
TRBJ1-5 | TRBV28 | CASTYSVVQPQHF
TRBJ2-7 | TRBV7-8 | CASSNKPGTEQYF
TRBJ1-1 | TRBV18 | CASPHPMGINTEAFF
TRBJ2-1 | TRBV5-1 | CASRPGQTYNEQFF
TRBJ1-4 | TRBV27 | CASSRQPGNQEKLFF
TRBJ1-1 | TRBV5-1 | CASSPLGQGNTEAFF
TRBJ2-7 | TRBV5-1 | CASSLELAVSHEQYF
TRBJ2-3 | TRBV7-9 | CASSLGAGWSTDTQYF
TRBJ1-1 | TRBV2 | CASSIRGNTEAFF
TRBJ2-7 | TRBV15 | CATSSPTQHLYEQYF
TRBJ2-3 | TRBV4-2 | CASSQEGTSGRSGTDTQYF
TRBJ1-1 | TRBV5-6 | CASSVGTMGYVEAFF
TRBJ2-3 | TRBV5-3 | CASDGQLLTDTQYF
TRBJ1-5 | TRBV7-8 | CASSPGLPGAGKPQHF
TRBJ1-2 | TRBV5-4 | CASSLWDRPTYTF
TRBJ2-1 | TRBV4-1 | CASSQAERGIGREQFF
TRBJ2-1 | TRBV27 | CASSPTSGRRWNEQFF
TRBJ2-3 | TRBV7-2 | CASSFMEGDTQYF